The clone carrying this T cell receptor beta chain came up a few times. This entry belongs to a study of Graves' ophthalmopathy and Graves' hyperthyroidism. V was pared by 5 bases and J by 5 bases, with 9 bases of the junction left unmatched. From germline, CDR1 is SGHNT and CDR2 YENEEA. The CDR3 is made up of 14 amino acids. Amplification of the TCR beta CDR3 regions used RNA transcripts (as template). HTBI-primed RT-PCR formed the first round, and a multiplex PCR formed the second. TCRdb passed the multiplex PCR reads through MiXCR, listing each CDR3 protein once. The table lists over 650,000 distinct CDR3 sequences, under 50% of them singletons.

The sequencing sample was made of peripheral blood. The clonotype was recovered from an adult man with Graves' ophthalmopathy. The rearrangement joins TRBV11-3 to TRBJ2-7; 7 bases fit TRBD1. CDR3 nucleotide sequence: TGTGCCAGCAGCCATCCGGGACAGTCCCACGAGCAGTACTTC. Its translation is CASSHPGQSHEQYF.